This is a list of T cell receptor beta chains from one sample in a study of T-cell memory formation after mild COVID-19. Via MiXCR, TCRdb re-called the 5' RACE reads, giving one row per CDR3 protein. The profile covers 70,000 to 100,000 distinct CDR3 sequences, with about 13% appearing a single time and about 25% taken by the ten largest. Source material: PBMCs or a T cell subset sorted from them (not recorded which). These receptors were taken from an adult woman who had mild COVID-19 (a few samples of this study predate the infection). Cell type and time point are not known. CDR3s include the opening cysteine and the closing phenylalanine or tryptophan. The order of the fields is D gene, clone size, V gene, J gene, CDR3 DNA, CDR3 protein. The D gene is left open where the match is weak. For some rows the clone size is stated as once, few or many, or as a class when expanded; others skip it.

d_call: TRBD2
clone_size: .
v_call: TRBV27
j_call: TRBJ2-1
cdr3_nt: TGTGCCAGCAGTTTGGGTAGCGGGGGACTCTCTGAGCAGTTCTTC
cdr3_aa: CASSLGSGGLSEQFF

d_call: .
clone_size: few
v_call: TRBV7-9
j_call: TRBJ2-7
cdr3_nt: TGTGCCAGCAGCTTATCGATGAACTACGAGCAGTACTTC
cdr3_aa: CASSLSMNYEQYF

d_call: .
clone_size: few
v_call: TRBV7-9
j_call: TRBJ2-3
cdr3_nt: TGTGCCAGCAGCTCTCTCCGGGAGCGACGGGGAGATACGCAGTATTTT
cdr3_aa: CASSSLRERRGDTQYF

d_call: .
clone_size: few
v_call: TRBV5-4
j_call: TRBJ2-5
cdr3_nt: TGTGCCAGCCGACCATCGGCAGGGATGCAAGAGACCCAGTACTTC
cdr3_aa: CASRPSAGMQETQYF

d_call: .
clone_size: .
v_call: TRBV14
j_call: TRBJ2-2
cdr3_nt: TGTGCCAGCAGCCAATGGCGGGTGAACACCGGGGAGCTGTTTTTT
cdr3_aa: CASSQWRVNTGELFF

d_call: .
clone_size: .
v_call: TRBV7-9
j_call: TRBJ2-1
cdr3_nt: TGTGCCAGCAGCTCAAGGACAGCAAACAATGAGCAGTTCTTC
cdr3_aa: CASSSRTANNEQFF

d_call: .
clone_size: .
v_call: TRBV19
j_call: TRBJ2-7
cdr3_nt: TGTGCCAGTAGTGTTCAGGGTTCCTACGAGCAGTACTTC
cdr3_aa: CASSVQGSYEQYF

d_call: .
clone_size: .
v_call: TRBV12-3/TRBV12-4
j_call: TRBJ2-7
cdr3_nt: TGTGCCAGCAGGGGGGGAGACACCTACGAGCAGTACTTC
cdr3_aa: CASRGGDTYEQYF

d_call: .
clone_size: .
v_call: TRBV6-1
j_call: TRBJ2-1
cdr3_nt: TGTGCCAGCAGCGGACTGTACAATGAGCAGTTCTTC
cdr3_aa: CASSGLYNEQFF

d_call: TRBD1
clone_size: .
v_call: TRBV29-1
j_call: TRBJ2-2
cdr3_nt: TGCATCGTGGGAAACACAGGGGCCCCTAACACCGGGGAGCTGTTTTTT
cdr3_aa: CIVGNTGAPNTGELFF

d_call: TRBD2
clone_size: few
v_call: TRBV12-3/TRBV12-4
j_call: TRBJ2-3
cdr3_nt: TGTGCCAGCAGTTCCCCCGGGGGGGTTGTGGATACGCAGTATTTT
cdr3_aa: CASSSPGGVVDTQYF

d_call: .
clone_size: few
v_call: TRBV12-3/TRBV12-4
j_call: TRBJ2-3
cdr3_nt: TGTGCCGAGGCACGGACTAGCACAGATACGCAGTATTTT
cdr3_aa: CAEARTSTDTQYF

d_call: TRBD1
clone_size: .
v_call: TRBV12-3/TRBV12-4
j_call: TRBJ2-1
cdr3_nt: TGTGCCAGCAGTCGGGACAGGAAAGTGCAGTTCTTC
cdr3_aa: CASSRDRKVQFF

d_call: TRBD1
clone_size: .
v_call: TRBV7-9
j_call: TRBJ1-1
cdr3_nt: TGTGCCAGCAGCTTTACAGGGGTTGAGACTGAAGCTTTCTTT
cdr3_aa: CASSFTGVETEAFF

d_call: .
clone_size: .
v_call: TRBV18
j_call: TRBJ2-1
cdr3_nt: TGTGCCAGCTCACCACCGGGGGGTAAGGTGAATGAGCAGTTCTTC
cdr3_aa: CASSPPGGKVNEQFF

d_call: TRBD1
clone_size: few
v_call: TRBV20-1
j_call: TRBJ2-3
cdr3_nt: TGCAGTGCTAGTCGCCCGACAGGGGGCATTGTAGCAGATACGCAGTATTTT
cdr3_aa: CSASRPTGGIVADTQYF

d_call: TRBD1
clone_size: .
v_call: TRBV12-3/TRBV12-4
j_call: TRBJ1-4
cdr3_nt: TGTGCCAGCAGTCCTGACAGGGTTAGGGAAAAACTGTTTTTT
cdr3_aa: CASSPDRVREKLFF

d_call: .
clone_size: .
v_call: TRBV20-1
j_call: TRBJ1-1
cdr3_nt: TGCAGTGCTAGACTAGTCGGGCAAGGGACTGAAGCTTTCTTT
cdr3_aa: CSARLVGQGTEAFF

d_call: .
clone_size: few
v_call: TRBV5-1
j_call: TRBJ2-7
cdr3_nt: TGCGCCAGCACTTGGGCTAGCCCAAGCTCCTACGAGCAGTACTTC
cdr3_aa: CASTWASPSSYEQYF

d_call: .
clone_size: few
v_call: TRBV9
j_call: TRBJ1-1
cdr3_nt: TGTGCCAGCAGCGCGCAGGGGAGAGTGACCACTGAAGCTTTCTTT
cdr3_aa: CASSAQGRVTTEAFF

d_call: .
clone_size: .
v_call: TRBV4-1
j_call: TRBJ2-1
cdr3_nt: TGCGCCAGCAGCCAAGCGACCTACAATGAGCAGTTCTTC
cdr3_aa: CASSQATYNEQFF

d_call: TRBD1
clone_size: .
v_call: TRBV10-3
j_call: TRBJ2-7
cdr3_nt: TGTGCCATCAGTGAGCCCGGGACAGGGACCGAGCAGTACTTC
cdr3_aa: CAISEPGTGTEQYF

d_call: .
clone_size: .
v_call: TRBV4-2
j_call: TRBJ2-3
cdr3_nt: TGTGCCAGCAGCCAAGACGGGGGTTGGGGCACAGATACGCAGTATTTT
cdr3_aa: CASSQDGGWGTDTQYF

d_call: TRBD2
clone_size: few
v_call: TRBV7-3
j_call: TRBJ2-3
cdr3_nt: TGTGCCAGCAGCAGAGCGGGGGATCTCACAGATACGCAGTATTTT
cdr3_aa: CASSRAGDLTDTQYF

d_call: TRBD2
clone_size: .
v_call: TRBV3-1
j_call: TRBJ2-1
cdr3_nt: TGTGCCAGCAGCCCGCCTCTTCTAGCGGGTGTAAATGAGCAGTTCTTC
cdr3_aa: CASSPPLLAGVNEQFF

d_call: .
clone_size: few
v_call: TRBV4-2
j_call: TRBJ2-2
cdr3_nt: TGTGCCAGCAGCCCTCAGGGGCGGGTTATGTACACCGGGGAGCTGTTTTTT
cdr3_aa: CASSPQGRVMYTGELFF

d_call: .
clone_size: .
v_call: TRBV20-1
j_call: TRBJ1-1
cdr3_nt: TGCAGTGCTAGGGGCAGGGATGTTTACACTGAAGCTTTCTTT
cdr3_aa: CSARGRDVYTEAFF

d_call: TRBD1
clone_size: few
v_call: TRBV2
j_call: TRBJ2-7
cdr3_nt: TGTGCCAGCAGACAGGGACAGGGCCACGAGCAGTACTTC
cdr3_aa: CASRQGQGHEQYF

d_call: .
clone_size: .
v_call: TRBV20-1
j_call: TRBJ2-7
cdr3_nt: TGCTACCCGGTTCAGTTTCCTACCTACGAGCAGTACTTC
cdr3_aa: CYPVQFPTYEQYF

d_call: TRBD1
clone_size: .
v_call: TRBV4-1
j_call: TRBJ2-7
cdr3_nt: TGCGCCAGCAGCCAAGTGTTTGAGACAGGGAGAATTTACTACGAGCAGTACTTC
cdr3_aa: CASSQVFETGRIYYEQYF

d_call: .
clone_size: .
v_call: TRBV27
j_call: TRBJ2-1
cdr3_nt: TGTGCCAGCAGTTCATGGGGAGGTGGGTTCGATGAGCAGTTCTTC
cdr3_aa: CASSSWGGGFDEQFF

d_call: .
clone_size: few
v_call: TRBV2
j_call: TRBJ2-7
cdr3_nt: TGTGCCAGCAGTGTTGGCCAGGGCTACGAGCAGTACTTC
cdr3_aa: CASSVGQGYEQYF

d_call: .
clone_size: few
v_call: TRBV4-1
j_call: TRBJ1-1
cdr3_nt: TGCGCCAGCAGCCAAGTTCGGGGGGCTCGAACTGAAGCTTTCTTT
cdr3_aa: CASSQVRGARTEAFF

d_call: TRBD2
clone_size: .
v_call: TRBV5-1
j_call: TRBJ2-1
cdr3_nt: TGCGCCAGCAGCCCATACGGAGGAGCGGGGGGGCGGATATACAATGAGCAGTTCTTC
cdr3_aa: CASSPYGGAGGRIYNEQFF

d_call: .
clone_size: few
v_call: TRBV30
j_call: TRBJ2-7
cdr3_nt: TGTGCCTGGAGTGTTAGTAGCGGCCACGAGCAGTACTTC
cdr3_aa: CAWSVSSGHEQYF

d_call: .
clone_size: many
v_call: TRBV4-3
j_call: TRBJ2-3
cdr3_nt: TGCGCCAGCAGCCAAGATCTTCCAAGCGCGGATACGCAGTATTTT
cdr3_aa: CASSQDLPSADTQYF

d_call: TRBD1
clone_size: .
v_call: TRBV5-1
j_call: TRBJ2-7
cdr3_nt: TGCGCCAGCAGCTGGACAGGGGATTCCTACGAGCAGTACTTC
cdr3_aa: CASSWTGDSYEQYF

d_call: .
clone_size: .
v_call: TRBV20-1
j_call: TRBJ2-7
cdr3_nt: TGCAGTGCTAGAACAGGTCCCTACGAGCAGTACTTC
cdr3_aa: CSARTGPYEQYF

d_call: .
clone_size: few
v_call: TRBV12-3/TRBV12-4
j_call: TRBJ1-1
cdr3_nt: TGTGCCAGCAGTTTAGCGCCCCGTGGGGGGGGGGAAGCTTTCTTT
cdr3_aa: CASSLAPRGGGEAFF

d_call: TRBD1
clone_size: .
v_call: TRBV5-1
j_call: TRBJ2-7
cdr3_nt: TGCGCCAGCAGCTATTATCCGGGACAGTGTAACGAGCAGTACTTC
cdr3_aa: CASSYYPGQCNEQYF

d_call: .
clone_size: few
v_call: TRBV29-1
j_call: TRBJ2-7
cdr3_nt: TGCAGCGTTGAAAGCTCAGGAGGCTACGAGCAGTACTTC
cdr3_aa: CSVESSGGYEQYF

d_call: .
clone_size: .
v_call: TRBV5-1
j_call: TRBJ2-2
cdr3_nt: TGCGCCAGTACAAGGGGGGAAAACACCGGGGAGCTGTTTTTT
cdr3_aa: CASTRGENTGELFF

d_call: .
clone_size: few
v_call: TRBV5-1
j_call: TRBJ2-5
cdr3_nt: TGCGCCAGCAGCTTGGTTCCCGACGAGACCCAGTACTTC
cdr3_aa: CASSLVPDETQYF

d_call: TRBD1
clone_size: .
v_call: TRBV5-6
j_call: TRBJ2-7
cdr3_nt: TGTGCCAGCAGCCCACAGGGGGCATCCCACGAGCAGTACTTC
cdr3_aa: CASSPQGASHEQYF

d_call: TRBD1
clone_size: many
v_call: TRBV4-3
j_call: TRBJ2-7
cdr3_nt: TGCGCCAGCAGTTTTTCCGGGACAGGGGAATCCTACGAGCAGTACTTC
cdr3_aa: CASSFSGTGESYEQYF

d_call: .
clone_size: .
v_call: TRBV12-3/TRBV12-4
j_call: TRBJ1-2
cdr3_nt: TGTGCCAGCAGTCCCATCGGCTATGGCTACACCTTC
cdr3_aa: CASSPIGYGYTF

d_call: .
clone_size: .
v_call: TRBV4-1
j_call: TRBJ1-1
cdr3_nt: TGCGCCAGCAGCCAAGTCGTGGGGGGGGATGAAGCTTTCTTT
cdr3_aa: CASSQVVGGDEAFF

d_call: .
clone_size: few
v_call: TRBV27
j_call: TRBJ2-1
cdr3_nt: TGTGCCAGCAGTCTCCCGGGTTGGGGGCCCCGGAATGAGCAGTTCTTC
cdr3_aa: CASSLPGWGPRNEQFF

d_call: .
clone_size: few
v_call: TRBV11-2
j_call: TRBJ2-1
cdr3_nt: TGTGCCAGCACCCTCTCTGGAACTAACAATGAGCAGTTCTTC
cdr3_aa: CASTLSGTNNEQFF

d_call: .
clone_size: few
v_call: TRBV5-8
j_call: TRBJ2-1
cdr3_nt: TGTGCCAGCAGCTTGTTGCCGGGACTGATTGAGCAGTTCTTC
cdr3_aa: CASSLLPGLIEQFF

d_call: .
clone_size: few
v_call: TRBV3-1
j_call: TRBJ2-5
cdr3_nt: TGTGCCAGCAGCCCCCCGGGGATAGCGGAAGACCAAGAGACCCAGTACTTC
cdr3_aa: CASSPPGIAEDQETQYF

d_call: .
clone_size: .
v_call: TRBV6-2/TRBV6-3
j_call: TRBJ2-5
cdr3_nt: TGTGCCAGCAGTACGGGGGCGGGACAAGAGACCCAGTACTTC
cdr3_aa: CASSTGAGQETQYF

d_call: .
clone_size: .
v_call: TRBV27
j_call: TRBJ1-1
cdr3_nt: TGTGCCAGCAGTATACTAAAGAACACTGAAGCTTTCTTT
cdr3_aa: CASSILKNTEAFF

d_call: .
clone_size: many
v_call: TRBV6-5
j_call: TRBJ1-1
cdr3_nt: TGTGCCAGCAGTTCTAACACTGAAGCTTTCTTT
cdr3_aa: CASSSNTEAFF